This T cell receptor (beta chain) was recorded in a study of blood T cell repertoires in COVID-19. The overall study: Samples came from the United States, Italy and Spain, spanning acute and convalescent COVID-19.

Germline assignment: CDR1 SQVTM and CDR2 ANQGSEA. The CDR3 covers 17 residues. Trimming shortened V by 1 base and J by 0 bases, and 16 bases separated the two germline ends. As handled by the study authors: Reference gene primer amplification yielded estimated nucleated cell counts. The method was immunoSEQ multiplex PCR; TCRdb's version includes in-frame clones alone and lacks a portion of them. The D gene and trimming were derived from the DNA, and the V and J assignments and clone size from that table. Among nearly 65,000 clones listed, under 90% were seen once. The sequence was collected from a human donor in a cohort sampled during active COVID-19. Material: peripheral blood. This sequence joins TRBV29-1 and TRBJ2-1, with D possibly TRBD1 on 6 matching bases. The CDR3 here is CSVEAVQGSFSYNEQFF. CDR3 nucleotides: TGCAGCGTTGAAGCCGTACAGGGTTCTTTCTCCTACAATGAGCAGTTCTTC.